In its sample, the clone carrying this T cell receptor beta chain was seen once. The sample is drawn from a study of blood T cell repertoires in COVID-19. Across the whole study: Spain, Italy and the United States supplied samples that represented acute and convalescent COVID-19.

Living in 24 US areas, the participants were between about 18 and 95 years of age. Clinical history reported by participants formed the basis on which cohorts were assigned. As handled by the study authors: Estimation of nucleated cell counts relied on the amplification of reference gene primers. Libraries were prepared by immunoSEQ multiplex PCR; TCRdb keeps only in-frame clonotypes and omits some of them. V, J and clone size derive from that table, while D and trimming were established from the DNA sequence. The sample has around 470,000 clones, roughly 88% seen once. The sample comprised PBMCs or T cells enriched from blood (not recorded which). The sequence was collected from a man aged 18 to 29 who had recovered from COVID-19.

CDR3 DNA: TGTGCCAGTAGTTTGAACGGACAGTTTGTGGGGGTACTGTTTTTT. Encoded protein: CASSLNGQFVGVLFF. The chain links TRBV19 to TRBJ1-4, with D possibly TRBD1 on 6 matching bases. Germline loops: CDR1 LNHDA, CDR2 SQIVND (reference sequence). The CDR3 is made up of 15 amino acids. Trimming removed 5 bases at V and 13 bases at J, with 23 bases between.